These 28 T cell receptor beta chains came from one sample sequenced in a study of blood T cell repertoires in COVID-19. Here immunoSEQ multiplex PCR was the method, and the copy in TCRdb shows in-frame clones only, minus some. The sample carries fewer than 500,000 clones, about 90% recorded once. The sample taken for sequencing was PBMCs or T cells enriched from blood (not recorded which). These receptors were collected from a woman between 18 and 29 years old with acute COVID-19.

In DNA, the CDR3 is TGTGCCAGCAGCTTAGCGGGGGGACAGGGCTACGAGCAGTACTTC. Protein: CASSLAGGQGYEQYF. The chain couples TRBV7-2 to TRBJ2-7; 9 bases align to TRBD1. V dropped 0 bases and J dropped 3; count of bases not matched to a gene: 3. This CDR3 is 15 amino acids long. The germline CDR1 and CDR2 sequences are SGHTA and FQGNSA.

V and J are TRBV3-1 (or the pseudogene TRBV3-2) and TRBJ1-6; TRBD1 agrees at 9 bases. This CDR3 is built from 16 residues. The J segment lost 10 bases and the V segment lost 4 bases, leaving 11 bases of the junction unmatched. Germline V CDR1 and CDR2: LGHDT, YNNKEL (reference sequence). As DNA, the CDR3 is TGTGCCAGCAGCCCCCGGGACAGGGTGCAAGGCTCACCCCTCCACTTT. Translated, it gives CASSPRDRVQGSPLHF.

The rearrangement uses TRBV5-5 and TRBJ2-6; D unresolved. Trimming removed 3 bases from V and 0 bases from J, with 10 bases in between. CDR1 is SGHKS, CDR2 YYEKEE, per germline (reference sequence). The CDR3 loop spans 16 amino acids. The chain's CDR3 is CASSYGGLSGANVLTF. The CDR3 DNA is TGTGCCAGCAGCTATGGTGGGCTCTCTGGGGCCAACGTCCTGACTTTC.

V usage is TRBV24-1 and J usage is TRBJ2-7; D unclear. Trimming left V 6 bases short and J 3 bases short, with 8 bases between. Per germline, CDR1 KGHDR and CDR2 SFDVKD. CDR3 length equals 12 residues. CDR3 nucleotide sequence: TGTGCCACCAGTCCTGGCGGCTACGAGCAGTACTTC. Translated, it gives CATSPGGYEQYF.

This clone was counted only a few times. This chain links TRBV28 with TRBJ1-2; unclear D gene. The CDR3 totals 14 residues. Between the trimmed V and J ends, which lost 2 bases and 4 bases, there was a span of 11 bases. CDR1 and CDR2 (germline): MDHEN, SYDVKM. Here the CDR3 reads CASSLEGGGYGYTF. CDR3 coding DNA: TGTGCCAGCAGTTTAGAGGGAGGTGGCTATGGCTACACCTTC.

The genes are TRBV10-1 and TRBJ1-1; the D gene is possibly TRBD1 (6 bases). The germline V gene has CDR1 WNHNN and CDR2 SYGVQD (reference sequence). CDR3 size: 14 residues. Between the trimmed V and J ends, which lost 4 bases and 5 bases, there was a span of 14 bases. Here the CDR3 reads CASSVRTDGTEAFF. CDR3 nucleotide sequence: TGCGCCAGCAGTGTTCGGACAGATGGGACTGAAGCTTTCTTT.

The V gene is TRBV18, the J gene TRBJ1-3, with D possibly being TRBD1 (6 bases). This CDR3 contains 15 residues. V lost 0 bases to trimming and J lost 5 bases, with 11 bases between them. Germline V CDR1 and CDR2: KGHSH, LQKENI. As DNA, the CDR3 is TGTGCCAGCTCACCACCGCAGGGGTCCCGAAACACCATATATTTT. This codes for CASSPPQGSRNTIYF.

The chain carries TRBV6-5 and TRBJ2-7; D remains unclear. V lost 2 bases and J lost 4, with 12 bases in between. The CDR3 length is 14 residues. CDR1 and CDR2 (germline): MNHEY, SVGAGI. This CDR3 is CASSYDTFRYEQYF. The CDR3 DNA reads TGTGCCAGCAGTTACGACACGTTTAGATACGAGCAGTACTTC.

The CDR3 reads CASSPSTTGGGAFF. The CDR3 region has the DNA TGTGCCAGCAGCCCATCAACTACAGGGGGCGGAGCTTTCTTT. The chain employs TRBV7-3 and TRBJ1-1, with TRBD1 matching over 9 bases. The CDR3 is made up of 14 amino acids. Germline CDR1 SGHTA, CDR2 FQGTGA. Germline trimming cut 5 bases from V and 10 bases from J; bases unmatched to any gene: 11.

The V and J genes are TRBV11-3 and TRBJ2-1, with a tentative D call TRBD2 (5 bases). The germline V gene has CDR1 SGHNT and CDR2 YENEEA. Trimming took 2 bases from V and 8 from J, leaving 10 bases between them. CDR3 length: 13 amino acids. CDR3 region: CASSLFVGDEQFF. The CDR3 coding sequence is TGTGCCAGCAGCTTATTTGTGGGAGATGAGCAGTTCTTC.

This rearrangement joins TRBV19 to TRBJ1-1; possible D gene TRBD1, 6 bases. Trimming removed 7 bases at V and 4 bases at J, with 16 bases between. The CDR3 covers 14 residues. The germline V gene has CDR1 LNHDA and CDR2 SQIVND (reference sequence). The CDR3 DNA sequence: TGTGCCAGTACCACCAGACTGGACAGCACTGAAGCTTTCTTT. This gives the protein CASTTRLDSTEAFF.

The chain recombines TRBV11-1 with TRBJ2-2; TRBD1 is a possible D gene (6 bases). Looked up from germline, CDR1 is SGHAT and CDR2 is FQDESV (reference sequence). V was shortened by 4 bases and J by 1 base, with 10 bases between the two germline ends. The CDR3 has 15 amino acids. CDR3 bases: TGTGCCAGCAGCTCGACGACAGGGAACACCGGGGAGCTGTTTTTT. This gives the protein CASSSTTGNTGELFF.

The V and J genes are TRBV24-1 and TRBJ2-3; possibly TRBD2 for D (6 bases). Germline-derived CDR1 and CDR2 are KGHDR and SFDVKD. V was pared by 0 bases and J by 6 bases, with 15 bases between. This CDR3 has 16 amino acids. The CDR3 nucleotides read TGTGCCACCAGTGATTTGGGAGCGGGCGGGGAGGATACGCAGTATTTT. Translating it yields CATSDLGAGGEDTQYF.

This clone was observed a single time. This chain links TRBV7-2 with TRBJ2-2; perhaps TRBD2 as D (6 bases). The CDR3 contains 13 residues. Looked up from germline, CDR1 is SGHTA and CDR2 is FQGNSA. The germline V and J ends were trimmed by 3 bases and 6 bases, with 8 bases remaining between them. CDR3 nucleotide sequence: TGTGCCAGCAGCTTGTCGGGAGCCGGGGAGCTGTTTTTT. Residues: CASSLSGAGELFF.

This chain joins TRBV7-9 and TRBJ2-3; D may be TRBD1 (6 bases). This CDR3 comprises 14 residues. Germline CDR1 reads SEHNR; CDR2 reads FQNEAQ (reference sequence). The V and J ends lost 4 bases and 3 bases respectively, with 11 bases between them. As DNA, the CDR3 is TGTGCCAGCAGCTCCCACAGGGATACAGATACGCAGTATTTT. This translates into CASSSHRDTDTQYF.

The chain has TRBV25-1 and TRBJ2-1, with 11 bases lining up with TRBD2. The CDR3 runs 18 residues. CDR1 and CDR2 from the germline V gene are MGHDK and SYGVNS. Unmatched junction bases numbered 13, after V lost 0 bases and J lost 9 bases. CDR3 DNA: TGTGCCAGCAGTGAATATTCCCCAGTAGCGGGGGGGCTCGGTGAGCAGTTCTTC. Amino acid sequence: CASSEYSPVAGGLGEQFF.

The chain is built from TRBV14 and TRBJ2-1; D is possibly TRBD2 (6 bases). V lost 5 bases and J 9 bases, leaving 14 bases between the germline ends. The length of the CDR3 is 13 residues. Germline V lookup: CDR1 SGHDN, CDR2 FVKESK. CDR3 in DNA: TGTGCCAGCAGCTACATGCGGGGCGGTGAGCAGTTCTTC. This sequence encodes CASSYMRGGEQFF.

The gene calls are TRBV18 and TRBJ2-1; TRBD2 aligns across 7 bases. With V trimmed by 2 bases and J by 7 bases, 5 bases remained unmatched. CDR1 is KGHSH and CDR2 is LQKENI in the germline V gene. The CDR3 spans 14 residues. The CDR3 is CASSPGLEWNEQFF. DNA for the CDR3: TGTGCCAGCTCACCAGGACTAGAGTGGAATGAGCAGTTCTTC.

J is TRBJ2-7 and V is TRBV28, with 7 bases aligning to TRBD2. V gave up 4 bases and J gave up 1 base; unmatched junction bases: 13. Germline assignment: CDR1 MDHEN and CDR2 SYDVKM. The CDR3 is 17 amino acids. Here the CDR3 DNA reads TGTGCCAGCAGTTACCAATGGGGCGGGGGAGCATCCTACGAGCAGTACTTC. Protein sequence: CASSYQWGGGASYEQYF.

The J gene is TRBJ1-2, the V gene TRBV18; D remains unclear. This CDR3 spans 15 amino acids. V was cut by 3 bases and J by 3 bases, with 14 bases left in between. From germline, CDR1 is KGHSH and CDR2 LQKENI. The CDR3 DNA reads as TGTGCCAGCTCACCCTCGGGAGGCTCTCACTATGGCTACACCTTC. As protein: CASSPSGGSHYGYTF. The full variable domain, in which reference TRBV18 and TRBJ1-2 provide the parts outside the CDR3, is NAGVMQNPRHLVRRRGQEARLRCSPMKGHSHVYWYRQLPEEGLKFMVYLQKENIIDESGMPKERFSAEFPKEGPSILRIQQVVRGDSAAYFCASSPSGGSHYGYTFGSGTRLTVV.

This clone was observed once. The CDR3 DNA is TGTGCCAGCAGCTTAAGGACTACAGGGGCCTCCACCTACGAGCAGTACTTC. It codes for CASSLRTTGASTYEQYF. The chain recombines TRBV11-2 with TRBJ2-7, with D possibly TRBD1 on 7 matching bases. There are 17 residues in the CDR3. The V gene lost 2 bases and the J gene lost 2 bases, with 19 bases spanning the gap. Germline CDR1 is SGHAT and CDR2 is FQNNGV.

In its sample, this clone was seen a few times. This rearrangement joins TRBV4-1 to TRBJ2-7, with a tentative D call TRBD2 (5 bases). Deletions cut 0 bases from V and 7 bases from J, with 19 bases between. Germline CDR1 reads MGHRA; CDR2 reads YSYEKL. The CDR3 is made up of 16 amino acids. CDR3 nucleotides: TGCGCCAGCAGCCAAGAATCTTACATTACCACGGGGGAGCAGTACTTC. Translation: CASSQESYITTGEQYF.

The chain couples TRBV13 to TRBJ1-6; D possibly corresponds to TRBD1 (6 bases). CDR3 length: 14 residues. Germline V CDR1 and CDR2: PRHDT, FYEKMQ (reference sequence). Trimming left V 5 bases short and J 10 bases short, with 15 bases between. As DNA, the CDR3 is TGTGCCAGCAGCCAACAGGGTAACGGATCACCCCTCCACTTT. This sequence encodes CASSQQGNGSPLHF. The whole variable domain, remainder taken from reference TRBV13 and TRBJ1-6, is AAGVIQSPRHLIKEKRETATLKCYPIPRHDTVYWYQQGPGQDPQFLISFYEKMQSDKGSIPDRFSAQQFSDYHSELNMSSLELGDSALYFCASSQQGNGSPLHFGNGTRLTVT.

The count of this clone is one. The CDR3 loop reads CASSLTTGATSGSYNEQFF. The CDR3 DNA sequence: TGTGCCAGCAGCCTAACGACTGGGGCGACTAGCGGGAGCTACAATGAGCAGTTCTTC. The chain carries TRBV6-2 or TRBV6-3 and TRBJ2-1; 12 bases agree with TRBD2. After removal of 6 bases from V and 3 bases from J, the junction contained 15 bases not matched to a gene. CDR1 is MNHEY, CDR2 SVGEGT, per germline. This CDR3 comprises 19 residues.

DNA for the CDR3: TGTGCCAGCAGTTACAGAGCTTCTGGAAACACCATATATTTT. Translating it yields CASSYRASGNTIYF. The chain has TRBV6-2 or TRBV6-3 and TRBJ1-3, with no clear D. This CDR3 is 14 amino acids long. Looked up from germline, CDR1 is MNHEY and CDR2 is SVGEGT. The V end was cut by 2 bases, the J end by 1 base, with 6 bases between.

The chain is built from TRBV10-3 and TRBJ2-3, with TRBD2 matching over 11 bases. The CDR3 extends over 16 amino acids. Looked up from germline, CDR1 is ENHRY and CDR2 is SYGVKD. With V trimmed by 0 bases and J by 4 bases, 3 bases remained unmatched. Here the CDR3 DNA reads TGTGCCATCAGTGAGTCGAGGACTAGCGGGCCAGATACGCAGTATTTT. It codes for CAISESRTSGPDTQYF.

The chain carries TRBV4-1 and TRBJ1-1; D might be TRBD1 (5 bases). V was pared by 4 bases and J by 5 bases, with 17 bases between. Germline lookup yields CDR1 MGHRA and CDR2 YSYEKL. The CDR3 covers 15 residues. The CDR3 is CASSLGRGGGTEAFF. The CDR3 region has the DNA TGCGCCAGCAGCCTGGGAAGGGGCGGGGGAACTGAAGCTTTCTTT.

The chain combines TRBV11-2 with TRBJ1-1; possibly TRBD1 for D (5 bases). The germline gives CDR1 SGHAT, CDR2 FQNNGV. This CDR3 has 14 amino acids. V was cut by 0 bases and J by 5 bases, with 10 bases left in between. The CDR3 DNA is TGTGCCAGCAGCTTAGACGGGGGAGCGACTGAAGCTTTCTTT. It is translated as CASSLDGGATEAFF.